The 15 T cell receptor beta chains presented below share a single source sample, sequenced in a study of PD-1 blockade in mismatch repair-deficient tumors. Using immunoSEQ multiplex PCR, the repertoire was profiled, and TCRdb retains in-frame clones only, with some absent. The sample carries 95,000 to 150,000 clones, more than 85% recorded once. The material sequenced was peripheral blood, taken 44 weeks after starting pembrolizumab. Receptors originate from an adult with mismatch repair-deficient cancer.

The CDR3 is CASSAYLTEGGELFF. Written as DNA, the CDR3 is TGTGCCAGCAGTGCCTACCTTACAGAAGGAGGGGAACTGTTTTTT. The chain combines TRBV6-1 with TRBJ1-4, with a weak D call TRBD1 (5 bases). V lost 4 bases to trimming and J lost 12 bases, with 21 bases between them. CDR3 length: 15 residues. From germline, CDR1 is MNHNS and CDR2 SASEGT.

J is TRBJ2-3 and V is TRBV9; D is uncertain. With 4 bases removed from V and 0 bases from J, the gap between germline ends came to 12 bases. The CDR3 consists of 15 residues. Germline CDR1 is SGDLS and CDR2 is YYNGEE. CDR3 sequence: CASSPGDASTDTQYF. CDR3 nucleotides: TGTGCCAGCAGCCCTGGTGACGCTAGCACAGATACGCAGTATTTT.

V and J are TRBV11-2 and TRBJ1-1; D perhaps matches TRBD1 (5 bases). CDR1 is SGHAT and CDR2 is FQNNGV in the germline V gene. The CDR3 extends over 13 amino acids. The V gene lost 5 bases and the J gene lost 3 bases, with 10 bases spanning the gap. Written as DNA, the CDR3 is TGTGCCAGCAGCCCCGGGGGTTACACTGAAGCTTTCTTT. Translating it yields CASSPGGYTEAFF.

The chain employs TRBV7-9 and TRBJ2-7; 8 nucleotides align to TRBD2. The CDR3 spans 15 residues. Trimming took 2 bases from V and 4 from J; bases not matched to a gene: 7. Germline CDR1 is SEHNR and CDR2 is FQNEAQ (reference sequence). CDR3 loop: CASSLPGRVQYEQYF. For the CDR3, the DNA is TGTGCCAGCAGCTTACCCGGGAGGGTTCAGTACGAGCAGTACTTC.

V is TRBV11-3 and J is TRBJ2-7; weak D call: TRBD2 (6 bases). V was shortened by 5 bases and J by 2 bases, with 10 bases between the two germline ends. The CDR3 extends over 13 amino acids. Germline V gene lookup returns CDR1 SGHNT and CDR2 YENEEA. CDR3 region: CASSLGGTYEQYF. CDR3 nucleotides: TGTGCCAGCAGCCTAGGCGGGACCTACGAGCAGTACTTC.

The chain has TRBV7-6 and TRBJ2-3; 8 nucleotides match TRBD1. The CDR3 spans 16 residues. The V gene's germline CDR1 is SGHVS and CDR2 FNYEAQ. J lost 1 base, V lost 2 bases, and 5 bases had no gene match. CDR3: CASSLTGGMGTDTQYF. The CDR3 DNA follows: TGTGCCAGCAGCTTAACAGGGGGTATGGGCACAGATACGCAGTATTTT.

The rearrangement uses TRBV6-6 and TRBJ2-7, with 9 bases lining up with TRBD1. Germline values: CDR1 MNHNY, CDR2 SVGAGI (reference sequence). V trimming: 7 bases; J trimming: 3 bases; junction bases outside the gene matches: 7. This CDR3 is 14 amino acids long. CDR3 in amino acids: CASIAGTGSYEQYF. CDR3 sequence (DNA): TGTGCCAGCATCGCTGGGACAGGGAGCTACGAGCAGTACTTC.

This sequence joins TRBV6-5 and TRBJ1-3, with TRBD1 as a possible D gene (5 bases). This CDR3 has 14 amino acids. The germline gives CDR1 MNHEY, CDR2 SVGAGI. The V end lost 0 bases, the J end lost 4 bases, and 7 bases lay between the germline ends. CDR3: CASSYSDRGNTIYF. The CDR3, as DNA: TGTGCCAGCAGTTACTCCGACAGAGGAAACACCATATATTTT.

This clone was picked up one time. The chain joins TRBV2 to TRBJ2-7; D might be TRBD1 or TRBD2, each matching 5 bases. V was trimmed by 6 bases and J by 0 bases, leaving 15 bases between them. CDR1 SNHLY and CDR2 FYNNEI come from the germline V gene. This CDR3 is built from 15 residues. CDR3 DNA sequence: TGTGCCAGCAGACTTGGGGGAGCGAGCTCCTACGAGCAGTACTTC. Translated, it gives CASRLGGASSYEQYF.

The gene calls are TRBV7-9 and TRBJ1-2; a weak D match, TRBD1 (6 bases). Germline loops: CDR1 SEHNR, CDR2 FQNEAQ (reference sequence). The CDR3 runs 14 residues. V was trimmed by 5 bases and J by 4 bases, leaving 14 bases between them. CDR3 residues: CASSRSGTTYGYTF. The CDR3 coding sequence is TGTGCCAGCAGCCGATCTGGGACAACCTATGGCTACACCTTC.

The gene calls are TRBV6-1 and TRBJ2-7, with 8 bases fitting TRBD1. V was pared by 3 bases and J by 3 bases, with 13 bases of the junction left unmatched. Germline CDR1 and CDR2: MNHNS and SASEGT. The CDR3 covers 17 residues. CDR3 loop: CASSEHHRDRFFYEQYF. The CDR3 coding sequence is TGTGCCAGCAGTGAGCACCACCGGGACAGGTTCTTCTACGAGCAGTACTTC.

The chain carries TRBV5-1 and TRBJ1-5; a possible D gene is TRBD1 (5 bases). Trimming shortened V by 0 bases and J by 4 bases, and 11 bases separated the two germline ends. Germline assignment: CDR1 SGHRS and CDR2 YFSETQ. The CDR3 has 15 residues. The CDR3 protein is CASSLARGENQPQHF. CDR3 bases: TGCGCCAGCAGCTTGGCCCGGGGGGAGAATCAGCCCCAGCATTTT.

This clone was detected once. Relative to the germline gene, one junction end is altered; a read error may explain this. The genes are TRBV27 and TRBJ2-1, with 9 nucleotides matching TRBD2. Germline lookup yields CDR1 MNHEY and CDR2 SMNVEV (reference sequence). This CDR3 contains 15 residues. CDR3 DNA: TGTGCCAGCGGACCCGTAGCGGGAGTATACAATGAGCGGTTCTTC. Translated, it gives CASGPVAGVYNERFF.

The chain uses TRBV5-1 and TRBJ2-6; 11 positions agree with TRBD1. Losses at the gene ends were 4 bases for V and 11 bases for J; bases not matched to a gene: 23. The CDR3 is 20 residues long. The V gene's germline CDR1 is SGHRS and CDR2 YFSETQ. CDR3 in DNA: TGCGCCAGCAGCCCAGGACAGGGGGCCGTTTCCGGGACAACTTTTGACGTCCTGACTTTC. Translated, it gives CASSPGQGAVSGTTFDVLTF.

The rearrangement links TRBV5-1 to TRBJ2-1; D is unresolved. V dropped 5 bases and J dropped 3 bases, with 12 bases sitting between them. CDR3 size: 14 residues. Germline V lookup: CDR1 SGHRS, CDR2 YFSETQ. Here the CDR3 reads CASRRVISYNEQFF. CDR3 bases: TGCGCCAGCAGAAGAGTAATAAGCTACAATGAGCAGTTCTTC.